This is a list of T cell receptor beta chains from one sample in a study of blood T cell repertoires in COVID-19. Assay used: immunoSEQ multiplex PCR; TCRdb lists only in-frame clones, some missing. The table includes 250,000 to 350,000 clones, approximately 90% detected once. The specimen sequenced was peripheral blood. The receptors shown here come from a man between 25 and 39 years old with acute or convalescent COVID-19. The CDR3 runs from the conserved cysteine through the conserved F or W. The order of the fields is D gene, V gene, clone size, J gene, CDR3 DNA, CDR3 protein. A D gene is named only where the DNA matches it firmly. Not all rows give a size; the values are once, few, many and, for expanded clones, a class.

TRBD1	TRBV5-1	once	TRBJ2-5	TGCGCCAGCAGCTTGGGATACAGGGGGCGTATAACGGAAAAAGAGACCCAGTACTTC	CASSLGYRGRITEKETQYF
-	TRBV27	-	TRBJ2-5	TGTGCCAGCAGGCCAAACAGCCGGGGGACCCAGTACTTC	CASRPNSRGTQYF
-	TRBV7-8	-	TRBJ2-5	TGTGCCAGCAGCTTAGAGCGGCTGTCTAAAGAGACCCAGTACTTC	CASSLERLSKETQYF
-	TRBV24-1	-	TRBJ2-7	TGTGCCACCAGTGATCCCGCCACTCAGGGCAACCCCTACGAGCAGTACTTC	CATSDPATQGNPYEQYF
-	TRBV14	once	TRBJ2-7	TGTGCCAGCAGCCATACCAGGTCCTACGAGCAGTACTTC	CASSHTRSYEQYF
-	TRBV27	-	TRBJ2-3	TGTGCCAGCAGTTTCACGGGCACAGATACGCAGTATTTT	CASSFTGTDTQYF
TRBD2	TRBV5-1	-	TRBJ2-7	TGCGCCAGCACCCAATCCGGCGGGAGGTTTACCTACGAGCAGTACTTC	CASTQSGGRFTYEQYF
-	TRBV25-1	-	TRBJ1-6	TGTGCCAGCAGTGAATTCCGGGGGAAAGACCATTCACCCCTCCACTTT	CASSEFRGKDHSPLHF
-	TRBV9	-	TRBJ2-2	TGTGCCAGCAGCGTAGGGGATAGCGTGGACACCGGGGAGCTGTTTTTT	CASSVGDSVDTGELFF
TRBD2	TRBV11-3	-	TRBJ2-3	TGTGCCAGCAGCCTCCGGGGGGCAGATACGCAGTATTTT	CASSLRGADTQYF
-	TRBV11-1	-	TRBJ1-6	TGTGCCAGCAGCTCAGCGTTTACGGGACTTAATTCACCCCTCCACTTT	CASSSAFTGLNSPLHF
-	TRBV19	-	TRBJ1-5	TGTGCCAGTAGTAGTTGGAGGACGGGCAATCAGCCCCAGCATTTT	CASSSWRTGNQPQHF
-	TRBV27	-	TRBJ1-5	TGTGCCAGCAGACCCCGACAGAATAGCAATCAGCCCCAGCATTTT	CASRPRQNSNQPQHF
-	TRBV19	-	TRBJ1-2	TGTGCCAGTAGTGTCCGGACAGCTAACTATGGCTACACCTTC	CASSVRTANYGYTF
TRBD1	TRBV3-1/TRBV3-2	-	TRBJ1-2	TGTGCCAGCAGCAAAAACAGGGGAGAGTACTATGGCTACACCTTC	CASSKNRGEYYGYTF
TRBD1	TRBV28	-	TRBJ2-1	TGTGCCAGCAGGGTGGACAGGGGGTATAGTGAGCAGTTCTTC	CASRVDRGYSEQFF
TRBD2	TRBV3-1/TRBV3-2	-	TRBJ2-3	TGTGCCAGCAGCCGGACTAGCGGGGGGAGCGGGAATACGCAGTATTTT	CASSRTSGGSGNTQYF
-	TRBV7-9	-	TRBJ2-1	TGTGCCAGCAGCTCCAGCACAGGGTTAAGTGAGCAGTTCTTC	CASSSSTGLSEQFF
-	TRBV24-1	-	TRBJ2-3	TGTGCCACCAGTCTAGGTGGAGGGACCTCCACAGATACGCAGTATTTT	CATSLGGGTSTDTQYF
-	TRBV6-6	once	TRBJ2-7	TGTGCCAGCAGTCGCGGCGGAGGCACCTACGAGCAGTACTTC	CASSRGGGTYEQYF
TRBD2	TRBV28	-	TRBJ2-2	TGTGCCAGCAGCGGGACTAGCGGGTTCTTGGTTACCGGGGAGCTGTTTTTT	CASSGTSGFLVTGELFF
TRBD1	TRBV7-9	-	TRBJ1-3	TGTGCCAGCAGCCCACAACAGGGGACCGACTCTGGAAACACCATATATTTT	CASSPQQGTDSGNTIYF
-	TRBV19	-	TRBJ2-6	TGTGCCAGTAGTGAAACCCACGCGAGCTCTGGGGCCAACGTCCTGACTTTC	CASSETHASSGANVLTF
-	TRBV9	once	TRBJ1-3	TGTGCCAGCAACCCAAGGGGGAGCTCTGGAAACACCATATATTTT	CASNPRGSSGNTIYF
-	TRBV6-1	-	TRBJ2-3	TGTGCCAGCAGTGAAAAGAGGCTAGCCGCCAGCACCCGGTTAAGCACAGATACGCAGTATTTT	CASSEKRLAASTRLSTDTQYF
-	TRBV25-1	-	TRBJ1-1	TGTGCCAGCAGTGAAAGGACAGAAGCTTTCTTT	CASSERTEAFF
-	TRBV7-8	-	TRBJ1-5	TGTGCCAGCAGCTTAGGAAAGGAGCAGCCCCAGCATTTT	CASSLGKEQPQHF
TRBD2	TRBV7-2	-	TRBJ2-1	TGTGCCAGCGGGACGCGGACTAGCGGGGGTAAGCAGTTCTTC	CASGTRTSGGKQFF
TRBD2	TRBV6-5	-	TRBJ2-7	TGTGCCAGCAGTTATGATACGGGAGGCCGGGACGAGCAGTACTTC	CASSYDTGGRDEQYF
-	TRBV6-5	-	TRBJ2-3	TGTGCCAGCAAGGGGAGGTTGACTACAGATACGCAGTATTTT	CASKGRLTTDTQYF
-	TRBV2	-	TRBJ2-5	TGTGCCAGCGCCAGGGTCTACCAAGAGACCCAGTACTTC	CASARVYQETQYF
-	TRBV3-1/TRBV3-2	-	TRBJ2-7	TGTGCCAGCAGCCTACTAAGGACGGTTAATAACAGAGGGCATTTTTTTATGACCTACGAGCAGTACTTC	CASSLLRTVNNRGHFFMTYEQYF
TRBD1	TRBV9	-	TRBJ2-1	TGTGCCAGCAGCGCACCGGGACAGGGGGCTTTCAGCTCCTACAATGAGCAGTTCTTC	CASSAPGQGAFSSYNEQFF
-	TRBV30	-	TRBJ1-5	TGTGCCTGGAGTGTTTACACAGGGAATCAGCCCCAGCATTTT	CAWSVYTGNQPQHF
-	TRBV30	-	TRBJ1-1	TGTGCCTGGAGTGTTCCCTTCGGGTCAACAGCTTTCTTT	CAWSVPFGSTAFF
-	TRBV20-1	-	TRBJ1-3	TGCAGTGTGTTTGTGGCGGGCACCATATATTTT	CSVFVAGTIYF
-	TRBV3-1/TRBV3-2	-	TRBJ1-2	TGTGCCAGCAGCCAAGAGCAGGGAGGATACACCTTC	CASSQEQGGYTF
TRBD1	TRBV19	once	TRBJ1-1	TGTGTCACCCGGGACAGGGGGTATTCGATGAACACTGAAGCTTTCTTT	CVTRDRGYSMNTEAFF
-	TRBV5-5	once	TRBJ2-3	TGTGCCAGCAGCTATGACCTGGCGGGCCATGGCACAGATACGCAGTATTTT	CASSYDLAGHGTDTQYF
-	TRBV28	-	TRBJ1-1	TGTGCCAGCATGATGGCAGGCTCCCCATCTGAAGCTTTCTTT	CASMMAGSPSEAFF
-	TRBV19	-	TRBJ2-1	TGTGCCAGTAGTATAGATTCTGATGAGCAGTTCTTC	CASSIDSDEQFF
-	TRBV18	once	TRBJ2-1	TGTGCCAGCTCACCAGTCTTGCAGGATGAGCAGTTCTTC	CASSPVLQDEQFF
-	TRBV12-3/TRBV12-4	-	TRBJ1-1	TGTGCCAGCAGTCGACAGAACACTGAAGCTTTCTTT	CASSRQNTEAFF
-	TRBV5-1	-	TRBJ1-3	TGCGCCAGCAGCGAAATTTCAGGGAGGAATAGCGGTGGGCACACCATATATTTT	CASSEISGRNSGGHTIYF
-	TRBV29-1	-	TRBJ1-2	TGCAGCGTTGAAGAGAGATTACGGGGTGCTGGCTACACCTTC	CSVEERLRGAGYTF
TRBD1	TRBV7-9	-	TRBJ2-5	TGTGCCAGCAGCCATCTATCCTGGGACAGGTCGGACGAGACCCAGTACTTC	CASSHLSWDRSDETQYF
-	TRBV7-2	-	TRBJ1-5	TGTGCCAGCAGCTCGAGAAGGGGGAATCAGCCCCAGCATTTT	CASSSRRGNQPQHF
-	TRBV5-4	-	TRBJ2-3	TGTGCCAGCAGCTCTACAGGGAATACAGATACGCAGTATTTT	CASSSTGNTDTQYF
TRBD1	TRBV5-1	-	TRBJ2-4	TGCGCCAGCAGCTTTCCGGGACAGGGGACCCTTCAGTACTTC	CASSFPGQGTLQYF
TRBD1	TRBV5-1	-	TRBJ1-1	TGCGCCAGCAGCAGGGAGACAGGGGGAAAGAACACTGAAGCTTTCTTT	CASSRETGGKNTEAFF
TRBD1	TRBV19	-	TRBJ1-2	TGTGCCAGTGTACCGGGACAGGGAGGGGATGGCTACACCTTC	CASVPGQGGDGYTF
-	TRBV6-5	-	TRBJ1-1	TGTGCCAGCAGTTACCTTGGTACGGACACTGAAGCTTTCTTT	CASSYLGTDTEAFF
TRBD1	TRBV27	-	TRBJ2-3	TGTGCCAGCAGTCGCTCAGGGGGCGGACGCGGCACAGATACGCAGTATTTT	CASSRSGGGRGTDTQYF
-	TRBV25-1	-	TRBJ2-1	TGTGCCAGCAGAGGGCAGGGTGGCGAGCAGTTCTTC	CASRGQGGEQFF
TRBD1	TRBV19	-	TRBJ2-4	TGTGCCAGTAGAGGACAGGATGGGGGAAACATTCAGTACTTC	CASRGQDGGNIQYF
-	TRBV5-1	-	TRBJ1-5	TGCGCCAGCAAGAATCCCCGGGACAACTATAGCAATCAGCCCCAGCATTTT	CASKNPRDNYSNQPQHF
-	TRBV11-2	once	TRBJ2-1	TGTGCCAGCAGCCCCACTATGCCCTACAATGAGCAGTTCTTC	CASSPTMPYNEQFF
-	TRBV6-6	-	TRBJ1-4	TGTGCCAGCAGTCCGGCTTCAACAGGGAGTATTGGAGTAGAAAAACTGTTTTTT	CASSPASTGSIGVEKLFF
-	TRBV2	-	TRBJ2-1	TGTGCCAGCTTTCGTAGCGGACTCTACAATGAGCAGTTCTTC	CASFRSGLYNEQFF